Given below is one TCR beta chain in context. Its antigen has not been determined. No base qualities exist here, and no much larger clone lies one base off it. The data stem from a study of blood T cell repertoires in COVID-19 (dated by TCRdb to between 2020 and 2021). In the study overall: Collaborator samples came from the United States, Italy and Spain and covered acute and convalescent phases of COVID-19. The material from the prospective study consisted of cDNA or gDNA derived from T cells, B-cell-depleted T cells, or PBMCs. The dataset comprised deeply sampled blood TCRbeta repertoires from subjects exposed to, actively infected with, or recovered from COVID-19. The repertoires were released in a freely available public database meant as a resource for research on the immune response to SARS-CoV-2. Samples came from the ongoing ImmuneRACE study (first 160 participants) plus 1,254 subjects from 6 global collaborators. Sample metadata almost always included a de-identified subject ID, COVID-19 status, age in years and sex. Where available, HLA class I and class II types were taken from metadata supplied by the sample provider and were not determined by assay-based typing. Beyond this particular receptor, the publication reports: The amount of clinical and demographic metadata varied by source and participant and was provided uncurated.

The immunoSEQ Assay, a bias-controlled multiplex PCR, was used to amplify TCRbeta CDR3 regions from genomic DNA. The authors' analysis ran thus. Within the assay, amplification of reference gene primers was used to estimate how many nucleated cells each sample contained. To quantify the absolute abundance of each unique TCRbeta CDR3 rearrangement, sequence reads were collapsed and filtered. For each sample, productive Simpson clonality was calculated by taking the square root of Simpson's diversity index across productive rearrangements. TCRdb took this table from immuneACCESS and kept in-frame rearrangements with V and J called. Such tables lack part of the clones; where checked against another copy, unresolved V genes explain under half of the gap, and the rest is unexplained. V and J calls and clone size are given by that table; D and trimming were obtained from the DNA. Within this sample are under 200,000 clones, with 79% of them counted one time only. 8% to 8.5% of the sample belongs to the ten largest clones.

In Seattle, one collaborating source enrolled patients while the infection was active and tracked those patients longitudinally over the course of disease. Whole blood was collected in K2EDTA tubes by collaborating institutions according to the institutions' own protocols. Collaborator samples were shipped for TCRbeta analysis as frozen whole blood, isolated PBMCs, or DNA extracted from either sample type. Deletion took 5 bases off V and 5 bases off J, with a span of 18 bases between the germline ends. Sequences SNHLY (CDR1) and FYNNEI (CDR2) are obtained from the germline V gene. From the cysteine up to the phenylalanine, the CDR3 has a length of 15 residues. Solely the CDR3 DNA is kept, with 45 bases framed from the first base.

Sequencing input: peripheral blood. Recombination linked TRBV2 to TRBJ1-2; the D region possibly corresponds to TRBD1 (5 bases align). This TCR came from a woman aged 60-75 years with COVID-19, enrolled during active disease. The CDR3 protein sequence reads: CASSPSGAGLYGYTF. The DNA reads TGTGCCAGCAGTCCCAGTGGGGCAGGGTTGTATGGCTACACCTTC.